Detailed here is one T cell receptor beta chain. This clonotype was observed many times. Its antigen is currently not known. No much larger clone is present one base from it, and per-base qualities are unavailable. V trim: 2 bases; J trim: 3 bases; unmatched bases: 9. The germline V gene supplies CDR1 LGHNA and CDR2 YNFKEQ. The CDR3 starts with the cysteine, ends with the phenylalanine, and has 17 residues. Here the CDR3 DNA is all that survives: 51 bases in frame from base 1. Hyperthyroidism patients were newly diagnosed, had a disease duration of under 2 months, and were aged 18 to 65 years. Patients with uncontrolled infections, other autoimmune diseases, pregnancy or lactation were excluded. Diagnoses were based on clinical symptoms, serum thyroxine and TRAb, thyroid ultrasound and orbital computed tomography. Blood from progressor patients was collected at the time of first diagnosis with hyperthyroidism, before any ophthalmopathy symptoms had appeared. PBMCs were isolated from about 9.2 ml of fresh peripheral blood by Ficoll-Paque density gradient centrifugation. Patients classed as progressors first received a Graves' hyperthyroidism diagnosis and then went on to develop ophthalmopathy during follow-up. Total RNA was extracted using Trizol reagent, and RNA quality was assessed on an Agilent 2100 Bioanalyzer.

The data originate from a study of T cells in Graves' hyperthyroidism and ophthalmopathy (dated by TCRdb to about 2019). Turning to the overall study: Peripheral blood samples were taken at the time of initial diagnosis, prior to any treatment. To identify TCR V-J signatures that set the groups apart, the researchers used a discovery cohort of about a hundred patients, made up of roughly 40 with Graves' ophthalmopathy and approximately 57 with stable Graves' hyperthyroidism. An independent validation cohort of around 19 hyperthyroidism patients and more than 15 patients who later progressed to ophthalmopathy tested prospective prediction of ophthalmopathy. For training and testing, the 100 patients in the discovery cohort were randomly divided in a 7:3 ratio. In addition, the study compared T-cell repertoires in thyroid tissue and in blood from over 5 Graves' hyperthyroidism patients. Following sampling, methimazole starting at 30 mg daily was given to hyperthyroidism patients, and high-dose intravenous methylprednisolone was given to ophthalmopathy patients. According to the paper, TCR Vbeta CDR3 sequencing was carried out on some 130 peripheral blood samples, which came from approximately 43 ophthalmopathy, roughly 75 hyperthyroidism and approximately 17 progressor patients.

Amplification of TCR beta CDR3 regions was carried out from RNA transcripts. The TCR CDR3 was subjected to a first round of RT-PCR using the HTBI primer set and the Qiagen OneStep RT-PCR kit. Libraries were constructed in a second round of multiplex PCR, after which size selection and purification were performed. Paired-end sequencing of the libraries was performed with 100 bp reads on an Illumina HiSeq2000. The paper's data handling went like this. SOAPnuke was used to process the raw data, throwing out any read that contained adapters or uncalled bases, had a mean Phred below 15, or lacked an exact constant-primer or identifier match. High-quality paired reads were merged with COPE v1.2.5, and unique nucleotide sequences were defined as clonotypes. MiTCR v1.1 was used to align clonotypes to the IMGT TRBV, TRBD and TRBJ reference segments. The analysis included only V-J combinations with a frequency above 0.0001, which together covered 98% to 99.2% of the repertoires. A TCS score was defined as the ratio between F50 (clonal expansion) and ExV (chaos), using BLOSUM62-based TCRdist between CDR3 peptides within each V-J. Welch's t-statistics and random forest reduced 514 V-J features to 13, which were used in a naive Bayes classifier (R e1071). TCRdb reanalyzed the raw reads on its own, using fastp at Q25 for trimming and MiXCR for clone calling, and kept in-frame beta chains. Every CDR3 protein is listed once, alongside the most common genes and DNA of its rows. TCRdb assigned the V and J calls; the authors' analysis was not used. In all, the sample holds around 300,000 distinct CDR3 sequences, and less than 30% of those were seen once. In total, the top ten clones hold approximately 30% of the sample.

General study outcomes and caveats: Most expanded thyroid clonotypes (frequency above 0.001) were also detected in blood, suggesting blood repertoires may reflect thyroid immune responses. Sample size was not statistically predetermined, and blinding of investigators to group allocation was not performed. In validation, the model predicted progression to ophthalmopathy with roughly 70% sensitivity and around 72% specificity, a median of 6.5 months before onset. Ophthalmopathy was separated from stable hyperthyroidism by a 13 V-J signature model, with over 85% sensitivity and around 81% specificity obtained in cross-validation and 80%/75% obtained in testing.

The TCR sequence derives from a man in his forties with Graves' hyperthyroidism that later progressed to Graves' ophthalmopathy. The sequencing sample was made of blood. The chain employs TRBV4-2 and TRBJ2-3, and 9 junctional nucleotides match TRBD1. The CDR3 loop reads CASSQNPGQGRTDTQYF. The nucleotide sequence reads TGTGCCAGCAGCCAAAACCCGGGACAGGGCAGGACAGATACGCAGTATTTT.